This T cell receptor beta chain was retrieved from a study of T cell changes during pregnancy in multiple sclerosis. Germline loops: CDR1 LGHNA, CDR2 YSLEER. CDR3 length equals 16 residues. After removal of 3 bases from V and 1 base from J, the junction contained 7 bases not matched to a gene. Generated by immunoSEQ multiplex PCR, the TCRdb table keeps only in-frame clones and is missing some. The sample records about 72,000 clones, 90% to 95% being singletons. The chain recombines TRBV4-3 with TRBJ2-5; 8 bases are shared with TRBD1. The receptor's source is a female donor in good health, enrolled as a control in a pregnancy study. Sample: peripheral blood, taken in the third trimester of pregnancy. The CDR3 region is CASSQNPGTGQETQYF. CDR3 sequence (DNA): TGCGCCAGCAGCCAGAACCCCGGGACAGGCCAAGAGACCCAGTACTTC.